The 27 T cell receptor beta chains listed next were all sequenced from one sample in a study of T-cell memory formation after mild COVID-19. TCRdb passed the 5' RACE reads through MiXCR, listing each CDR3 protein once. The table lists about 600,000 distinct CDR3 sequences, less than 25% of them singletons, with 7.5% to 9.5% in the top ten. The material sequenced was PBMCs or a T cell subset sorted from them (not recorded which). These receptors were obtained from an adult woman who had mild COVID-19 (a few samples of this study predate the infection). Cell type and time point are not known.

The chain is built from TRBV9 and TRBJ2-3, with TRBD2 identical over 11 bases. CDR1 and CDR2 from the germline V gene are SGDLS and YYNGEE. V shed 3 bases, J shed 2 bases, and the junction held 5 bases outside the gene matches. This CDR3 comprises 16 residues. CDR3 sequence (DNA): TGTGCCAGCAGCGCAGCTAGCGGGGGGTTCACAGATACGCAGTATTTT. It yields the protein CASSAASGGFTDTQYF.

This clonotype is medium-sized (0.01 to 0.1%) within its sample. The chain employs TRBV7-8 and TRBJ2-7, with D uncertain. Per germline, CDR1 SGHVS and CDR2 FQNEAQ. There are 13 residues in the CDR3. V was shortened by 2 bases and J by 0 bases, with 5 bases between the two germline ends. DNA for the CDR3: TGTGCCAGCAGCTTACAGAGCTCCTACGAGCAGTACTTC. It codes for CASSLQSSYEQYF.

In its sample, this clonotype was seen once. V gene TRBV5-4 combines with J gene TRBJ2-3; TRBD1 is a possible D gene (6 bases). The V gene lost 0 bases and the J gene lost 2 bases, with 13 bases spanning the gap. Per the germline V gene, CDR1 is SGHNT and CDR2 is YYREEE (reference sequence). CDR3 length equals 16 residues. The CDR3 region has the DNA TGTGCCAGCAGCTTGGGATGGGGACAACCCACAGATACGCAGTATTTT. The encoded protein is CASSLGWGQPTDTQYF.

This chain joins TRBV6-5 and TRBJ2-1, with D hard to call. Germline lookup yields CDR1 MNHEY and CDR2 SVGAGI. V was pared by 2 bases and J by 0 bases, with 5 bases between. The CDR3 runs 14 residues. The CDR3 region is CASSYTRSYNEQFF. For the CDR3, the DNA is TGTGCCAGCAGTTACACACGCTCCTACAATGAGCAGTTCTTC.

The table lists this clonotype with a few counts. J is TRBJ1-5 and V is TRBV6-5; D unclear. The CDR3 is made up of 15 amino acids. Germline V gene data show CDR1 as MNHEY and CDR2 as SVGAGI. V was shortened by 0 bases and J by 7 bases, with 13 bases between the two germline ends. The CDR3 sequence: CASSYSIRSAQPQHF. CDR3 nucleotide sequence: TGTGCCAGCAGTTACTCGATTCGGTCGGCCCAGCCCCAGCATTTT.

The gene calls are TRBV29-1 and TRBJ1-5, with 8 nucleotides matching TRBD1. This CDR3 comprises 12 residues. Germline CDR1 and CDR2: SQVTM and ANQGSEA. With V trimmed by 4 bases and J by 7 bases, 3 bases remained unmatched. The CDR3 loop is CSVGQGRQPQHF. In DNA form, the CDR3 reads TGCAGCGTTGGACAGGGGAGGCAGCCCCAGCATTTT. Supplemented by reference TRBV29-1 and TRBJ1-5, the full variable domain reads SAVISQKPSRDICQRGTSLTIQCQVDSQVTMMFWYRQQPGQSLTLIATANQGSEATYESGFVIDKFPISRPNLTFSTLTVSNMSPEDSSIYLCSVGQGRQPQHFGDGTRLSIL.

This clonotype was seen a handful of times. V gene TRBV30 combines with J gene TRBJ2-1, with TRBD2 as a possible D gene (5 bases). CDR1 is GTSNPN, CDR2 SVGIG, per germline (reference sequence). Trimming pared 5 bases from V and 8 bases from J, leaving 13 bases between. The CDR3 is made up of 12 amino acids. CDR3 coding DNA: TGTGCCTGGGCGCGGGCCTGGGATGAGCAGTTCTTC. This translates into CAWARAWDEQFF.

The V call is TRBV7-2, the J call TRBJ2-1; a possible D gene is TRBD1 (5 bases). CDR1 is SGHTA, CDR2 FQGNSA, per germline. V lost 3 bases and J 8 bases, leaving 17 bases between the germline ends. The CDR3 length is 15 residues. Here the CDR3 DNA reads TGTGCCAGCAGCTTTCCCCAGCGCCAAGGGGATGAGCAGTTCTTC. The encoded protein is CASSFPQRQGDEQFF.

V usage is TRBV15 and J usage is TRBJ2-7; D may be TRBD1 (5 bases). The ends were cut back, 2 bases at V and 6 bases at J, with 17 bases in the middle. The CDR3 totals 15 residues. Germline loops: CDR1 LNHNV, CDR2 YYDKDF (reference sequence). CDR3 coding DNA: TGTGCCACCAGCAGAAGAACAGGAGAAACTGGCGAGCAGTACTTC. It yields the protein CATSRRTGETGEQYF.

This sequence joins TRBV3-1 and TRBJ2-1, with D possibly matching TRBD2 (6 bases). With 2 bases removed from V and 8 bases from J, the gap between germline ends came to 16 bases. Germline V gives CDR1 LGHDT, CDR2 YNNKEL (reference sequence). The CDR3 consists of 15 residues. CDR3 DNA: TGTGCCAGCAGCCAAATAGCGGCATTGGGCGATGAGCAGTTCTTC. Translation: CASSQIAALGDEQFF.

The gene calls are TRBV3-1 and TRBJ2-1; no clear D gene. Germline lookup yields CDR1 LGHDT and CDR2 YNNKEL (reference sequence). Between the trimmed V and J ends, which lost 1 base and 6 bases, there was a span of 1 base. The CDR3 runs to 11 residues. The CDR3 protein is CASSQANEQFF. In nucleotides, the CDR3 is TGTGCCAGCAGCCAAGCCAATGAGCAGTTCTTC.

The chain has TRBV12-3 or TRBV12-4 and TRBJ1-1; 8 bases map to TRBD1. V gave up 3 bases and J gave up 5 bases; unmatched junction bases: 11. This CDR3 is built from 16 residues. The CDR3 protein is CASSLPLLTGGTEAFF. For the CDR3, the DNA is TGTGCCAGCAGTTTGCCTCTCCTTACAGGGGGGACTGAAGCTTTCTTT.

This chain connects TRBV18 to TRBJ1-5, with no clear D. The CDR3 is 13 amino acids. Per germline, CDR1 KGHSH and CDR2 LQKENI. V was trimmed by 2 bases and J by 7 bases, leaving 9 bases between them. The CDR3 DNA is TGTGCCAGCTCACCATGGTCCGGGCAGCCCCAGCATTTT. It yields the protein CASSPWSGQPQHF.

The V call is TRBV30, the J call TRBJ1-2, with a tentative D call TRBD1 (6 bases). Deletions cut 1 base from V and 4 bases from J, with 16 bases between. CDR3 length: 15 residues. Germline V gene data show CDR1 as GTSNPN and CDR2 as SVGIG (reference sequence). CDR3 in DNA: TGTGCCTGGAGTGCCCTGGGAGGGGACACCTATGGCTACACCTTC. Translation gives CAWSALGGDTYGYTF.

This rearrangement joins TRBV29-1 to TRBJ2-1; the match to TRBD2 covers 11 bases. With V trimmed by 5 bases and J by 6 bases, 6 bases remained unmatched. The CDR3 consists of 14 residues. The germline CDR1 and CDR2 sequences are SQVTM and ANQGSEA. The CDR3 region is CSVRLAGGPNEQFF. CDR3 sequence (DNA): TGCAGCGTTAGATTAGCGGGGGGGCCCAATGAGCAGTTCTTC.

The CDR3 region has the DNA TGCGCCAGCAGCTTGGTTGGGACAGGGGCTCAAGAGACCCAGTACTTC. The encoded protein is CASSLVGTGAQETQYF. The chain has TRBV5-1 and TRBJ2-5, with 10 bases matching TRBD1. Trimming cost V 0 bases and J 2 bases; bases outside gene matches: 4. This CDR3 region has 16 residues. The germline V gene has CDR1 SGHRS and CDR2 YFSETQ. The full variable domain, its missing parts supplied by reference TRBV5-1 and TRBJ2-5, is KAGVTQTPRYLIKTRGQQVTLSCSPISGHRSVSWYQQTPGQGLQFLFEYFSETQRNKGNFPGRFSGRQFSNSRSEMNVSTLELGDSALYLCASSLVGTGAQETQYFGPGTRLLVL.

This clonotype was found many times. V gene TRBV25-1 combines with J gene TRBJ2-3; D is tentatively TRBD1 or TRBD2 (5 bases each). CDR1 MGHDK and CDR2 SYGVNS come from the germline V gene. This CDR3 is built from 13 residues. V lost 6 bases and J lost 4, with 11 bases in between. For the CDR3, the DNA is TGTGCCAGCAGCGGGACCCCCGCAGATACGCAGTATTTT. The encoded protein is CASSGTPADTQYF.

The chain combines TRBV24-1 with TRBJ2-7, with 9 bases that match TRBD2. Trimming took 5 bases from V and 3 from J; bases not matched to a gene: 4. CDR1 and CDR2 (germline): KGHDR, SFDVKD. CDR3 length: 14 amino acids. The CDR3 nucleotides are TGTGCCACCAGTGTAGCGGGAGAAGGCTACGAGCAGTACTTC. Amino acid sequence: CATSVAGEGYEQYF.

This clonotype appeared many times. The chain links TRBV7-8 to TRBJ2-3; 9 bases are shared with TRBD1. The CDR3 extends over 18 amino acids. Germline assignment: CDR1 SGHVS and CDR2 FQNEAQ. The J segment lost 3 bases and the V segment lost 6 bases, leaving 16 bases of the junction unmatched. CDR3 loop: CASRETGTGFFRTDTQYF. CDR3 bases: TGTGCCAGCAGGGAGACCGGGACAGGGTTTTTTCGTACAGATACGCAGTATTTT.

This rearrangement joins TRBV12-3 or TRBV12-4 to TRBJ2-7; the D gene is possibly TRBD2 (5 bases). V was clipped by 4 bases and J by 3 bases, with 7 bases between them. The CDR3 loop spans 12 amino acids. The CDR3 DNA is TGTGCCAGCAGTTGGGCGGGCTACGAGCAGTACTTC. Translation: CASSWAGYEQYF.

The chain joins TRBV2 to TRBJ2-7, with no clear D. The CDR3 has 15 residues. V was clipped by 3 bases and J by 4 bases, with 16 bases between them. Germline lookup yields CDR1 SNHLY and CDR2 FYNNEI. CDR3 nucleotides: TGTGCCAGCAGTGATAAGGTTTCCCTATCTTACGAGCAGTACTTC. It codes for CASSDKVSLSYEQYF.

This clonotype was recorded a few times. The genes are TRBV6-5 and TRBJ2-1; D unresolved. V lost 0 bases and J 4 bases, leaving 7 bases between the germline ends. The CDR3 has 14 amino acids. The germline CDR1 and CDR2 sequences are MNHEY and SVGAGI. In DNA, the CDR3 is TGTGCCAGCAGTTACTCGGCACGTTACAATGAGCAGTTCTTC. Translating gives CASSYSARYNEQFF.

This clonotype was seen a few times. J is TRBJ1-1 and V is TRBV3-1, with a possible D match to TRBD1 (5 bases). The CDR3 covers 14 residues. Germline lookup yields CDR1 LGHDT and CDR2 YNNKEL (reference sequence). Trimming pared 4 bases from V and 4 bases from J, leaving 13 bases between. As DNA, the CDR3 is TGTGCCAGCAGCCCGGGGGAGGGGTCCACTGAAGCTTTCTTT. Translation: CASSPGEGSTEAFF.

This clonotype occurred a few times. The chain couples TRBV11-2 to TRBJ1-1; the D is unclear. The CDR3 sequence is 15 residues long. Germline lookup yields CDR1 SGHAT and CDR2 FQNNGV. With 0 bases removed from V and 3 bases from J, the gap between germline ends came to 11 bases. The CDR3 sequence: CASSLDLSAYTEAFF. In DNA, the CDR3 is TGTGCCAGCAGCTTAGACTTGTCTGCATACACTGAAGCTTTCTTT.

V is TRBV20-1 and J is TRBJ1-1; D unresolved. The V gene lost 6 bases and the J gene lost 5 bases, with 13 bases spanning the gap. CDR1 DFQATT and CDR2 SNEGSKA come from the germline V gene (reference sequence). This CDR3 has 12 amino acids. The CDR3 DNA reads TGCAGTGCCGTCAAGCTGGAGACTGAAGCTTTCTTT. As protein: CSAVKLETEAFF.

This clonotype was detected a few times. V gene TRBV7-8 combines with J gene TRBJ2-1; D perhaps matches TRBD1 (6 bases). The CDR3 runs to 17 residues. The germline V gene encodes CDR1 SGHVS and CDR2 FQNEAQ. Trimming pared 1 base from V and 3 bases from J, leaving 16 bases between. The CDR3 sequence is CASSLEMAGEGYNEQFF. As DNA, the CDR3 is TGTGCCAGCAGCTTAGAAATGGCAGGGGAAGGCTACAATGAGCAGTTCTTC.

This chain joins TRBV5-4 and TRBJ1-2, with 11 bases aligning to TRBD1. Trimming removed 0 bases from V and 8 bases from J; junction bases left unmatched: 9. CDR3 length equals 16 residues. Germline assignment: CDR1 SGHNT and CDR2 YYREEE (reference sequence). CDR3 loop: CASSLAVDRGRHGYTF. Here the CDR3 DNA reads TGTGCCAGCAGCTTGGCTGTGGACAGGGGGCGACACGGCTACACCTTC.